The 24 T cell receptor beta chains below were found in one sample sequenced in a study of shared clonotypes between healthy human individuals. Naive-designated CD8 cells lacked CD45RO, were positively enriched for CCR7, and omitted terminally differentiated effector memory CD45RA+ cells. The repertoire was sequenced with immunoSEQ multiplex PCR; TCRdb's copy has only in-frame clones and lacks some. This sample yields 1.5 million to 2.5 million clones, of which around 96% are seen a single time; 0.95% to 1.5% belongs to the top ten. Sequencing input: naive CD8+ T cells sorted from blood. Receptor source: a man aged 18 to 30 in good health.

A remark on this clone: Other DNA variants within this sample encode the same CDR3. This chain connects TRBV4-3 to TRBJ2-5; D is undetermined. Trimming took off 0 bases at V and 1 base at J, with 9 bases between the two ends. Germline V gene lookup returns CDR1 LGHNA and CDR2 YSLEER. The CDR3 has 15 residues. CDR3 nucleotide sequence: TGCGCCAGCAGCCAAGATTTGACGGCCCAAGAGACCCAGTACTTC. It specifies CASSQDLTAQETQYF.

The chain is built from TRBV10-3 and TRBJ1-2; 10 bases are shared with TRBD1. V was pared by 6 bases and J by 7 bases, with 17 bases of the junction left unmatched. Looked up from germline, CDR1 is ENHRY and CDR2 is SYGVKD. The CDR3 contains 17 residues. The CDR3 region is CAIRTSAGTGDPLGYTF. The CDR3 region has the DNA TGTGCCATCAGGACTTCCGCCGGGACAGGGGATCCCCTTGGCTACACCTTC.

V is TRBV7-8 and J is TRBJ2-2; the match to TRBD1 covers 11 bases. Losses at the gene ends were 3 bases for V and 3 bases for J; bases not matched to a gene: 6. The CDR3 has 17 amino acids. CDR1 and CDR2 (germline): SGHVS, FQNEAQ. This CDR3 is CASSLDPGQGDTGELFF. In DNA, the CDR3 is TGTGCCAGCAGCTTGGACCCGGGACAGGGGGACACCGGGGAGCTGTTTTTT.

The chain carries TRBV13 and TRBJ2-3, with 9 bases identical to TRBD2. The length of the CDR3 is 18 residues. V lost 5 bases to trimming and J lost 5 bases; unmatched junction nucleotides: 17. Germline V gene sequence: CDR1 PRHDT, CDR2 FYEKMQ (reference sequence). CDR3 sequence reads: CASSTAGSGGTTGDTQYF. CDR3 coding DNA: TGTGCCAGCAGCACCGCGGGTAGCGGGGGTACCACCGGAGATACGCAGTATTTT.

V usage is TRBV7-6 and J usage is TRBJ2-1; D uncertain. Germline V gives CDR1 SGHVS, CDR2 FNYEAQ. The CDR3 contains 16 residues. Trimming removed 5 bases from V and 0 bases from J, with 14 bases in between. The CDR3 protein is CASSLGYQSSYNEQFF. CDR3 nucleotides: TGTGCCAGCAGCCTGGGCTACCAGAGCTCCTACAATGAGCAGTTCTTC.

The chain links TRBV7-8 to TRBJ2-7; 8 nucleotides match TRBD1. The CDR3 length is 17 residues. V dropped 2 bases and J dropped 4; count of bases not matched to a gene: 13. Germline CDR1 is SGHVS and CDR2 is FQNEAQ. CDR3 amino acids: CASSLPRGLITGYEQYF. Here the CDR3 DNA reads TGTGCCAGCAGCTTACCCAGGGGGCTTATTACAGGGTACGAGCAGTACTTC.

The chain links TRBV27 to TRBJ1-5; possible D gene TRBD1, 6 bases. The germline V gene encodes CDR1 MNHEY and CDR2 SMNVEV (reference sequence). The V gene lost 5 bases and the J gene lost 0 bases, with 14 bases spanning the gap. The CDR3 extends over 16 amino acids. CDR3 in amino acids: CASSPRQDNSNQPQHF. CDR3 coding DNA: TGTGCCAGCAGTCCCCGACAGGACAATAGCAATCAGCCCCAGCATTTT.

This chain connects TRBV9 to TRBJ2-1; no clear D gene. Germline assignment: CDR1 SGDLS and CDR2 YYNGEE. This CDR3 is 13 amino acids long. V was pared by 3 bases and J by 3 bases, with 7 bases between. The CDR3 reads CASSGQNYNEQFF. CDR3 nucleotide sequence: TGTGCCAGCAGCGGGCAAAACTACAATGAGCAGTTCTTC.

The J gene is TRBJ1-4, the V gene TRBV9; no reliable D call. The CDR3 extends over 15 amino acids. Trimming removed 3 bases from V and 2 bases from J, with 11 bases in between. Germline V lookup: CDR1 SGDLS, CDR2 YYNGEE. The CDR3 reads CASSAGVATNEKLFF. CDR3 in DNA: TGTGCCAGCAGCGCCGGGGTGGCCACTAATGAAAAACTGTTTTTT.

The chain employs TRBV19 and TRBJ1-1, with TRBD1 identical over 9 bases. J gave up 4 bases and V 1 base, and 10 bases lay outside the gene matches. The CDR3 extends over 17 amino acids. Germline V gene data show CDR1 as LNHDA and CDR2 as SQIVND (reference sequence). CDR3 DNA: TGTGCCAGTAGTATAGTTTGGACAGGGGAGGGGACCACTGAAGCTTTCTTT. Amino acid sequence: CASSIVWTGEGTTEAFF.

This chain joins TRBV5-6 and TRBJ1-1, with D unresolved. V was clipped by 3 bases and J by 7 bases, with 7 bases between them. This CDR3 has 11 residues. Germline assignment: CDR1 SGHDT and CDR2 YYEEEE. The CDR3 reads CASSWAGEAFF. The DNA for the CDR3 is TGTGCCAGCAGCTGGGCAGGTGAAGCTTTCTTT.

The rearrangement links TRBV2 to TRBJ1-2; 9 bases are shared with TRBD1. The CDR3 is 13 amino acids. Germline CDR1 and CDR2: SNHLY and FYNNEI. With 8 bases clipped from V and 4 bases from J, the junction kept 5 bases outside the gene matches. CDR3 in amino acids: CASPTGGSYGYTF. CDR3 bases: TGTGCCAGCCCTACAGGGGGCTCCTATGGCTACACCTTC.

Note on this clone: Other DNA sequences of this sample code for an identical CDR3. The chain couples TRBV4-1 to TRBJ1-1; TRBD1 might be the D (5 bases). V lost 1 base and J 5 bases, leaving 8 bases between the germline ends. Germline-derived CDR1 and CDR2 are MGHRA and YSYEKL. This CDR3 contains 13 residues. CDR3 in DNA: TGCGCCAGCAGCCAAGGGCAGGGTACTGAAGCTTTCTTT. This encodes CASSQGQGTEAFF.

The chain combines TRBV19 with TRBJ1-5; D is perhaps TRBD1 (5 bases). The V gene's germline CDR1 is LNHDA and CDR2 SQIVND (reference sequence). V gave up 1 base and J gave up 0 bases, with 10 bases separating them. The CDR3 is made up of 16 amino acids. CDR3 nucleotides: TGTGCCAGTAGTATAGCGGAGGGACCTAGCAATCAGCCCCAGCATTTT. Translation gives CASSIAEGPSNQPQHF.

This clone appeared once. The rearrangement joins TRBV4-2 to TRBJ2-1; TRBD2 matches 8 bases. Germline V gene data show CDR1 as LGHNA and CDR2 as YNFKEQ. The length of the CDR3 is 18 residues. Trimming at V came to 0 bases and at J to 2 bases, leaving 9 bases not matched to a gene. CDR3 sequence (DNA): TGTGCCAGCAGCCAAGAGTATCTAGGCGGGAGGCCCTACAATGAGCAGTTCTTC. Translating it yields CASSQEYLGGRPYNEQFF.

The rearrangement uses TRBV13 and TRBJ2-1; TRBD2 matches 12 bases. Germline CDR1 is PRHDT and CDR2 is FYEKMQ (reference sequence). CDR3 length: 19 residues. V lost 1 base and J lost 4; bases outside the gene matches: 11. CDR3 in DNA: TGTGCCAGCAGCTTAGATCCACTAGCGGGGGGCCCCAATTACAATGAGCAGTTCTTC. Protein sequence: CASSLDPLAGGPNYNEQFF.

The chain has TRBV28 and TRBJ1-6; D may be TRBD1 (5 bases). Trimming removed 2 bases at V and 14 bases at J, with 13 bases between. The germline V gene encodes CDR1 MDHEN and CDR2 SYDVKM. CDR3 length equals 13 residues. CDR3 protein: CASSLQGKVALHF. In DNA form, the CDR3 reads TGTGCCAGCAGTTTACAGGGAAAGGTGGCCCTCCACTTT. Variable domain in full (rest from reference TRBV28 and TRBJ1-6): DVKVTQSSRYLVKRTGEKVFLECVQDMDHENMFWYRQDPGLGLRLIYFSYDVKMKEKGDIPEGYSVSREKKERFSLILESASTNQTSMYLCASSLQGKVALHFGNGTRLTVT.

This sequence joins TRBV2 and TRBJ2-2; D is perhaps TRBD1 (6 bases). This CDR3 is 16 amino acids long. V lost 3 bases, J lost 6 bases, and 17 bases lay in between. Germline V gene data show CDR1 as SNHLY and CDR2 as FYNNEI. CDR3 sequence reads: CASSEDSGTKAGELFF. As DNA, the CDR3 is TGTGCCAGCAGTGAGGATTCCGGGACAAAGGCCGGGGAGCTGTTTTTT.

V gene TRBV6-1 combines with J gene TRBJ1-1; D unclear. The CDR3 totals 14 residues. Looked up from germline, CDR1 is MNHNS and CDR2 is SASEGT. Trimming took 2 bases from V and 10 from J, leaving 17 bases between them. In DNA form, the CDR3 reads TGTGCCAGCAGTGAACTTCCCCAACCAGGCTCAGCTTTCTTT. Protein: CASSELPQPGSAFF.

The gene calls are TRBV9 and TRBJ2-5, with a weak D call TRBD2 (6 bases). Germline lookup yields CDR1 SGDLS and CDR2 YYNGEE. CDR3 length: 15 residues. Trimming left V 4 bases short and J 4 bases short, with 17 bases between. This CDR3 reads CASSRLVLGGETQYF. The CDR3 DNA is TGTGCCAGCAGCCGTCTAGTCCTGGGGGGAGAGACCCAGTACTTC.

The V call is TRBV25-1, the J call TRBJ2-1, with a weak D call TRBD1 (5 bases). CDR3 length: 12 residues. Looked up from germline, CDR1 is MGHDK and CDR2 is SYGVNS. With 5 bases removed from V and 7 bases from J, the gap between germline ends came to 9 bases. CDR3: CASSTGMNEQFF. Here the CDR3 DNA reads TGTGCCAGCAGTACAGGAATGAATGAGCAGTTCTTC.

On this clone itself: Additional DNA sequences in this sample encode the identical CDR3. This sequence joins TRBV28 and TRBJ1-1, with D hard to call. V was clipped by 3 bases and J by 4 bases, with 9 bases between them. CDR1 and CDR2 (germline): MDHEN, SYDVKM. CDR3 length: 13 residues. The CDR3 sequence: CASSFRVGTEAFF. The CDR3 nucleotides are TGTGCCAGCAGTTTTCGGGTTGGCACTGAAGCTTTCTTT.

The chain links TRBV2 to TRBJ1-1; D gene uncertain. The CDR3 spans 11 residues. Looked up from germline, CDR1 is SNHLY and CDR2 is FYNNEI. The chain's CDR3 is CVWTGNTEAFF. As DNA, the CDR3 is TGTGTTTGGACTGGAAACACTGAAGCTTTCTTT.

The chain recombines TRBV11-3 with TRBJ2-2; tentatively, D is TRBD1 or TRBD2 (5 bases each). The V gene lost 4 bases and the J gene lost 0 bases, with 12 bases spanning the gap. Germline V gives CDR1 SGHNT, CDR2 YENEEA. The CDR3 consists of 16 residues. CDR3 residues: CASSSGASANTGELFF. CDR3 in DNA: TGTGCCAGCAGCTCCGGGGCGAGCGCGAACACCGGGGAGCTGTTTTTT.